This T cell receptor beta chain was recovered during a study of blood T cell repertoires in COVID-19. Clones were read by immunoSEQ multiplex PCR, and TCRdb kept only the in-frame ones, dropping some. The data contain 200,000 to 250,000 clones, around nine tenths of them singletons. The sequencing sample was made of peripheral blood. This TCR came from a woman aged 40 to 50 with acute or convalescent COVID-19.

The CDR3: CASSIFRSVTGNTEAFF. In DNA form, the CDR3 reads TGTGCCAGTAGTATATTTCGGAGCGTGACAGGGAACACTGAAGCTTTCTTT. The chain uses TRBV19 and TRBJ1-1, with a tentative D call TRBD1 (6 bases). The CDR3 contains 17 residues. CDR1 and CDR2 (germline): LNHDA, SQIVND (reference sequence). V was trimmed by 2 bases and J by 1 base, leaving 17 bases between them.